The 30 T cell receptor beta chains presented below share a single source sample, sequenced in a study of blood T cell repertoires in COVID-19. Assay: immunoSEQ multiplex PCR; the TCRdb copy retains only in-frame clones and omits some. The table has about 260,000 clones, about 87% seen once. The sequenced material came from PBMCs or T cells enriched from blood (not recorded which). Receptor source: a man in his fifties or sixties who had been exposed to COVID-19.

This sequence joins TRBV6-5 and TRBJ1-2; D unresolved. V shed 5 bases and J shed 8 bases, with 18 bases lying between them. CDR1 and CDR2 (germline): MNHEY, SVGAGI. The CDR3 totals 14 residues. CDR3: CASSTGRQAWGYTF. CDR3 sequence (DNA): TGTGCCAGCAGTACCGGGAGGCAGGCCTGGGGCTACACCTTC.

The V gene is TRBV5-1, the J gene TRBJ2-2; possibly TRBD1 for D (5 bases). The germline V gene has CDR1 SGHRS and CDR2 YFSETQ. Trimming took 4 bases from V and 4 from J, leaving 17 bases between them. The CDR3 is 16 residues long. The CDR3 sequence: CASSIRQTTSTGELFF. For the CDR3, the DNA is TGCGCCAGCAGCATTAGACAGACGACGAGCACCGGGGAGCTGTTTTTT. The complete variable domain, with remaining parts taken from reference TRBV5-1 and TRBJ2-2, reads KAGVTQTPRYLIKTRGQQVTLSCSPISGHRSVSWYQQTPGQGLQFLFEYFSETQRNKGNFPGRFSGRQFSNSRSEMNVSTLELGDSALYLCASSIRQTTSTGELFFGEGSRLTVL.

This rearrangement joins TRBV5-4 to TRBJ2-7; D not certain. CDR1 and CDR2 from the germline V gene are SGHNT and YYREEE (reference sequence). Trimming pared 6 bases from V and 3 bases from J, leaving 4 bases between. The CDR3 contains 10 residues. The CDR3 is CASTCYEQYF. The CDR3 coding sequence is TGTGCCAGCACATGCTACGAGCAGTACTTC.

This chain joins TRBV10-3 and TRBJ1-1; possible D gene TRBD1, 6 bases. The V end was cut by 6 bases, the J end by 11 bases, with 22 bases between. The CDR3 has 14 amino acids. CDR1 is ENHRY, CDR2 SYGVKD, per germline. DNA of the CDR3: TGTGCCATCAGCCGAGACACCCAGGGGAGGGTGGCTTTCTTT. Residues: CAISRDTQGRVAFF.

CDR3 loop: CASSPRHGQEAFF. The CDR3 bases are TGTGCCAGCTCACCACGTCACGGACAGGAAGCTTTCTTT. The chain is built from TRBV18 and TRBJ1-1; the D gene is possibly TRBD1 (6 bases). Deletions cut 1 base from V and 8 bases from J, with 11 bases between. CDR1 and CDR2 from the germline V gene are KGHSH and LQKENI. The CDR3 spans 13 residues.

The chain recombines TRBV27 with TRBJ2-5; no firm D call. The germline gives CDR1 MNHEY, CDR2 SMNVEV (reference sequence). The V end was cut by 6 bases, the J end by 5 bases, with 7 bases between. The CDR3 runs 11 residues. CDR3 in DNA: TGTGCCAGCAGCAACTCGGAGACCCAGTACTTC. Translated, it gives CASSNSETQYF.

The V call is TRBV3-1 (or the pseudogene TRBV3-2), the J call TRBJ2-3; 8 bases match TRBD2. Germline V CDR1 and CDR2: LGHDT, YNNKEL (reference sequence). Trimming cost V 1 base and J 2 bases; bases outside gene matches: 2. CDR3 length: 15 amino acids. The CDR3: CASSQGTSNTDTQYF. In DNA form, the CDR3 reads TGTGCCAGCAGCCAAGGGACTAGCAACACAGATACGCAGTATTTT.

CDR3 region: CASSYGRRPWDEQYV. The CDR3 region has the DNA TGTGCCAGCAGTTACGGTCGCAGGCCATGGGACGAGCAGTACGTC. The V call is TRBV6-5, the J call TRBJ2-7; no reliable D call. Per germline, CDR1 MNHEY and CDR2 SVGAGI. V gave up 2 bases and J gave up 5 bases, with 16 bases separating them. This CDR3 region has 15 residues.

The V gene is TRBV4-1, the J gene TRBJ2-3, with TRBD2 as a possible D gene (6 bases). Per the germline V gene, CDR1 is MGHRA and CDR2 is YSYEKL. The V end lost 0 bases, the J end lost 3 bases, and 16 bases lay between the germline ends. The CDR3 consists of 17 residues. Here the CDR3 reads CASSQDWFVGRTDTQYF. DNA of the CDR3: TGCGCCAGCAGCCAAGATTGGTTCGTTGGGAGGACAGATACGCAGTATTTT.

This chain joins TRBV5-1 and TRBJ1-3, with D possibly TRBD1 on 5 matching bases. This CDR3 comprises 15 residues. Looked up from germline, CDR1 is SGHRS and CDR2 is YFSETQ. Trimming removed 5 bases from V and 0 bases from J, with 12 bases in between. As DNA, the CDR3 is TGCGCCAGCAGAGACAGTGTCGTCTCTGGAAACACCATATATTTT. This gives the protein CASRDSVVSGNTIYF.

On this clone itself: Other DNA variants within this sample encode the same CDR3. The chain links TRBV9 to TRBJ2-3; 7 nucleotides line up with TRBD2. Per germline, CDR1 SGDLS and CDR2 YYNGEE. CDR3 size: 16 residues. Trimming took 0 bases from V and 0 from J; bases not matched to a gene: 4. The CDR3 region has the DNA TGTGCCAGCAGCGTAGCGGGAGGAACTAGCACAGATACGCAGTATTTT. Encoded protein: CASSVAGGTSTDTQYF.

The rearrangement uses TRBV5-1 and TRBJ1-4; tentatively, D is TRBD1 (5 bases). The CDR3 is made up of 14 amino acids. V gave up 3 bases and J gave up 6 bases, with 12 bases separating them. CDR1 and CDR2 from the germline V gene are SGHRS and YFSETQ. Here the CDR3 DNA reads TGCGCCAGCAGCTCACCGGACACGGATGAAAAACTGTTTTTT. It yields the protein CASSSPDTDEKLFF.

The CDR3 DNA follows: TGTGCCAGCAGCCTCCGAAGGGACACTAACACCGGGGAGCTGTTTTTT. It yields the protein CASSLRRDTNTGELFF. The chain combines TRBV14 with TRBJ2-2, with D possibly being TRBD1 (6 bases). This CDR3 has 16 residues. The V end lost 4 bases, the J end lost 2 bases, and 14 bases lay between the germline ends. Germline V gene lookup returns CDR1 SGHDN and CDR2 FVKESK.

The chain uses TRBV7-9 and TRBJ2-1, with 10 bases that match TRBD1. This CDR3 has 17 residues. Germline V gene data show CDR1 as SEHNR and CDR2 as FQNEAQ (reference sequence). After removal of 5 bases from V and 6 bases from J, the junction contained 13 bases not matched to a gene. CDR3 DNA: TGTGCCAGCAGCGCTAGGACGACAGGGGGCTTTATCAATGAGCAGTTCTTC. Its protein is CASSARTTGGFINEQFF.

This rearrangement joins TRBV6-5 to TRBJ2-1; 9 nucleotides line up with TRBD2. V trimming: 10 bases; J trimming: 9 bases; junction bases outside the gene matches: 10. CDR1 and CDR2 (germline): MNHEY, SVGAGI. The CDR3 is 13 residues long. The CDR3 reads CATVGGGALEQFF. The CDR3 nucleotides read TGTGCCACCGTTGGCGGGGGGGCACTTGAGCAGTTCTTC.

The chain has TRBV6-5 and TRBJ2-7; D not resolved. Germline CDR1 is MNHEY and CDR2 is SVGAGI. The CDR3 consists of 16 residues. Trimming shortened V by 2 bases and J by 0 bases, and 14 bases separated the two germline ends. The CDR3: CASSYQFAISSYEQYF. The DNA for the CDR3 is TGTGCCAGCAGTTACCAATTCGCGATCTCCTCCTACGAGCAGTACTTC.

The genes are TRBV11-1 and TRBJ2-7; possibly TRBD1 for D (6 bases). Looked up from germline, CDR1 is SGHAT and CDR2 is FQDESV (reference sequence). Trimming left V 5 bases short and J 2 bases short, with 13 bases between. The CDR3 length is 14 residues. The CDR3 reads CASSPGAEPYEQYV. The CDR3 bases are TGTGCCAGCAGCCCAGGGGCGGAGCCCTACGAGCAGTACGTC.

The chain uses TRBV27 and TRBJ2-1; 8 positions agree with TRBD1. Trimming cost V 0 bases and J 8 bases; bases outside gene matches: 6. The CDR3 loop spans 15 amino acids. The germline V gene encodes CDR1 MNHEY and CDR2 SMNVEV (reference sequence). The CDR3 DNA follows: TGTGCCAGCAGTTTATCCCAGGGGGCAGTCGATGAGCAGTTCTTC. Amino acid sequence: CASSLSQGAVDEQFF.

V gene TRBV27 combines with J gene TRBJ1-1; D is perhaps TRBD1 (5 bases). V gave up 5 bases and J gave up 5 bases, with 18 bases separating them. The CDR3 covers 15 residues. From germline, CDR1 is MNHEY and CDR2 SMNVEV (reference sequence). DNA of the CDR3: TGTGCCAGCAGTACCCCCTTGGGGGGTAAGACTGAAGCTTTCTTT. It yields the protein CASSTPLGGKTEAFF.

This clone was recorded only once. This rearrangement joins TRBV4-1 to TRBJ1-6, with TRBD1 as a possible D gene (6 bases). The length of the CDR3 is 15 residues. V was cut by 2 bases and J by 7 bases, with 12 bases left in between. The germline V gene encodes CDR1 MGHRA and CDR2 YSYEKL. The CDR3: CASSQPQGPNSPLHF. The CDR3 coding sequence is TGCGCCAGCAGCCAACCCCAGGGGCCCAATTCACCCCTCCACTTT.

This clone came up once. This chain joins TRBV5-1 and TRBJ1-4; 9 bases line up with TRBD1. V shed 4 bases, J shed 5 bases, and the junction held 9 bases outside the gene matches. The germline CDR1 and CDR2 sequences are SGHRS and YFSETQ. The CDR3 contains 16 residues. CDR3 DNA sequence: TGCGCCAGCAGCGCTTCCGGGACAGGGATGAATGAAAAACTGTTTTTT. This encodes CASSASGTGMNEKLFF.

The chain employs TRBV4-1 and TRBJ1-4; 7 nucleotides align to TRBD1. The CDR3 runs to 16 residues. Trimming removed 1 base from V and 7 bases from J; junction bases left unmatched: 9. Germline V gene sequence: CDR1 MGHRA, CDR2 YSYEKL. Here the CDR3 DNA reads TGCGCCAGCAGCCAAGGGAGACAGGGAGTGGGTGAAAAACTGTTTTTT. This codes for CASSQGRQGVGEKLFF.

This clone has just a few counts. The chain recombines TRBV5-1 with TRBJ2-1, with D possibly being TRBD1 (6 bases). CDR1 is SGHRS and CDR2 is YFSETQ in the germline V gene. The CDR3 spans 14 residues. V lost 0 bases and J 8 bases, leaving 12 bases between the germline ends. The CDR3 is CASSLDRAEDEQFF. Here the CDR3 DNA reads TGCGCCAGCAGCTTGGACAGGGCGGAAGATGAGCAGTTCTTC.

The rearrangement links TRBV5-1 to TRBJ2-2, with TRBD1 matching 7 bases. V shed 8 bases and J 3 bases; nucleotides not matched to a gene: 10. This CDR3 has 15 amino acids. Germline-derived CDR1 and CDR2 are SGHRS and YFSETQ. CDR3 region: CASYTGARDTGELFF. Here the CDR3 DNA reads TGCGCCAGTTATACAGGGGCGCGGGACACCGGGGAGCTGTTTTTT.

This chain joins TRBV7-3 and TRBJ2-1; possibly TRBD1 for D (6 bases). Germline V gives CDR1 SGHTA, CDR2 FQGTGA. The ends were cut back, 5 bases at V and 5 bases at J, with 16 bases in the middle. The CDR3 contains 15 residues. CDR3 protein: CASSTGQLVNNEQFF. In DNA, the CDR3 is TGTGCCAGCAGCACAGGACAGCTCGTCAACAATGAGCAGTTCTTC.

This clone showed up just once. The rearrangement links TRBV10-3 to TRBJ1-1; 9 bases fit TRBD1. Germline CDR1 ENHRY, CDR2 SYGVKD. The CDR3 is 15 amino acids. The V segment lost 10 bases and the J segment 2 bases; nucleotides outside the gene matches: 11. The CDR3 region has the DNA TGTGCCAGCAAACCGTCGGGACAGGGTAACACTGAAGCTTTCTTT. It translates to CASKPSGQGNTEAFF.

A few counts support this clone. The genes are TRBV5-5 and TRBJ1-5; no clear D gene. The CDR3 loop spans 13 amino acids. With 1 base removed from V and 4 bases from J, the gap between germline ends came to 6 bases. Germline values: CDR1 SGHKS, CDR2 YYEKEE (reference sequence). The CDR3 DNA is TGTGCCAGCAGCTTGATTATGAATCAGCCCCAGCATTTT. Its protein is CASSLIMNQPQHF.

The chain uses TRBV14 and TRBJ1-6, with TRBD1 identical over 8 bases. This CDR3 has 19 residues. Losses at the gene ends were 3 bases for V and 6 bases for J; bases not matched to a gene: 16. The germline V gene encodes CDR1 SGHDN and CDR2 FVKESK. This chain's CDR3 is CASSHLTGRDRTSNSPLHF. The CDR3 DNA reads as TGTGCCAGCAGCCACCTCACCGGTAGGGACAGGACTTCTAATTCACCCCTCCACTTT.

The chain links TRBV18 to TRBJ1-4, with TRBD1 matching over 7 bases. The J segment lost 8 bases and the V segment lost 1 base, leaving 1 base of the junction unmatched. The CDR3 sequence is 13 residues long. In germline, CDR1 is KGHSH, CDR2 LQKENI. CDR3 nucleotide sequence: TGTGCCAGCTCACCACAGGACAGGGAAAAACTGTTTTTT. Translated: CASSPQDREKLFF. The full variable domain, its missing parts supplied by reference TRBV18 and TRBJ1-4, is NAGVMQNPRHLVRRRGQEARLRCSPMKGHSHVYWYRQLPEEGLKFMVYLQKENIIDESGMPKERFSAEFPKEGPSILRIQQVVRGDSAAYFCASSPQDREKLFFGSGTQLSVL.

In its sample, this clone was seen once. This chain uses TRBV3-1 (or the pseudogene TRBV3-2) with TRBJ1-1, with D possibly matching TRBD1 (6 bases). The CDR3 is made up of 14 amino acids. V was shortened by 2 bases and J by 1 base, with 8 bases between the two germline ends. Germline-derived CDR1 and CDR2 are LGHDT and YNNKEL (reference sequence). This chain's CDR3 is CASSQQGTNTEAFF. The CDR3 DNA reads TGTGCCAGCAGCCAACAGGGGACGAACACTGAAGCTTTCTTT.